This T cell receptor beta chain was sequenced during a study of blood T cell repertoires in COVID-19. Across the study: COVID-19 samples, acute and convalescent, were from the United States, Italy and Spain. PBMCs, B-cell-depleted T cells, or T cells were the source of the cDNA or gDNA that made up the material.

Original processing methods: Using reference gene primer amplification, nucleated cell counts were estimated. The table came from immunoSEQ multiplex PCR; TCRdb's copy has only in-frame clones and leaves some out. That table supplies the V and J calls and clone size; D and trimming were determined from the DNA. The sample records a few hundred thousand clones, 70% to 90% being singletons. The CDR3 is 16 residues long. Trimming at V came to 3 bases and at J to 3 bases, leaving 6 bases not matched to a gene. Germline CDR1 SGHNT, CDR2 YYREEE (reference sequence). This clone showed up just once. Specimen: peripheral blood. V and J are TRBV5-4 and TRBJ2-7; 13 bases map to TRBD2. The sequence derives from a woman between 50 and 59 years old with active or convalescent COVID-19. The CDR3 DNA sequence: TGTGCCAGCAGCTGGGGACTAGCGGGGTCAAGCTACGAGCAGTACTTC. This codes for CASSWGLAGSSYEQYF.